Below, 31 T cell receptor beta chains from the same sample are listed, as sequenced in a study of spatial heterogeneity in lung cancer. A single record per CDR3 protein comes from TCRdb applying MiXCR to the 5' RACE reads. The sample holds 25,000 to 30,000 distinct CDR3 sequences, roughly 5.6% seen once. Indicated time point: blood at routine non-recurrence follow-up after resection. Material for sequencing was whole RNA from tumor, nontumor lung or frozen PBMC, left unsorted. Sequencing was performed on PBMCs, taken at follow-up. These receptors were taken from a male donor with early-stage non-small cell lung cancer.

The rearrangement joins TRBV5-6 to TRBJ2-5; 9 nucleotides align to TRBD2. Trimming took 2 bases from V and 5 from J; bases not matched to a gene: 7. This CDR3 has 15 amino acids. Germline V CDR1 and CDR2: SGHDT, YYEEEE. For the CDR3, the DNA is TGTGCCAGCAGCTTCAAGCGGGGGGACTTGGAGACCCAGTACTTC. Amino acid sequence: CASSFKRGDLETQYF.

This clonotype was counted between two and nine times. J is TRBJ2-3 and V is TRBV9; weak D call: TRBD2 (6 bases). Germline CDR1 and CDR2: SGDLS and YYNGEE. The V end was cut by 3 bases, the J end by 1 base, with 15 bases between. The CDR3 spans 16 residues. CDR3 in DNA: TGTGCCAGCAGCGGGTTTGGTAGGGAGGGCACAGATACGCAGTATTTT. This codes for CASSGFGREGTDTQYF.

The chain recombines TRBV5-8 with TRBJ2-3, with TRBD1 matching 8 bases. Per the germline V gene, CDR1 is SGHTS and CDR2 is YDEGEE. The CDR3 extends over 17 amino acids. V was clipped by 1 base and J by 3 bases; unmatched bases: 10. The CDR3 nucleotides are TGTGCCAGCAGCTTGAAGAACAGGGGGATTCGTACAGATACGCAGTATTTT. Translation: CASSLKNRGIRTDTQYF. Full variable domain (outside the CDR3, taken from reference TRBV5-8 and TRBJ2-3): EAGVTQSPTHLIKTRGQQATLRCSPISGHTSVYWYQQALGLGLQFLLWYDEGEERNRGNFPPRFSGRQFPNYSSELNVNALELEDSALYLCASSLKNRGIRTDTQYFGPGTRLTVL.

Judged by abundance, this clonotype is medium-sized. The gene calls are TRBV6-4 and TRBJ1-1; D gene unclear. Germline V lookup: CDR1 MRHNA, CDR2 SNTAGT. With 6 bases removed from V and 2 bases from J, the gap between germline ends came to 10 bases. The CDR3 has 13 amino acids. The CDR3 region has the DNA TGTGCCAGCAGCCAGAGAAGTAACACTGAAGCTTTCTTT. This sequence encodes CASSQRSNTEAFF.

The chain carries TRBV7-2 and TRBJ2-7; D is ambiguous. CDR3 length: 14 residues. CDR1 is SGHTA and CDR2 is FQGNSA in the germline V gene. V shed 1 base and J shed 5 bases, with 12 bases lying between them. CDR3 sequence reads: CASSLDGVLDEQYV. Here the CDR3 DNA reads TGTGCCAGCAGCTTAGATGGGGTATTGGACGAGCAGTACGTC.

This clonotype has at least ten counts. The rearrangement links TRBV4-1 to TRBJ1-2, with D hard to call. The length of the CDR3 is 14 residues. V was clipped by 2 bases and J by 5 bases, with 12 bases between them. Germline CDR1 MGHRA, CDR2 YSYEKL. The DNA of the CDR3 is TGCGCCAGCAGCCAACGGCAGGCCGATTATGGCTACACCTTC. Encoded protein: CASSQRQADYGYTF.

The chain combines TRBV2 with TRBJ1-5; maybe TRBD1 (5 bases). V dropped 3 bases and J dropped 3 bases, with 12 bases sitting between them. The germline gives CDR1 SNHLY, CDR2 FYNNEI. The CDR3 consists of 15 residues. CDR3 amino acids: CASSDRVSANQPQHF. CDR3 DNA sequence: TGTGCCAGCAGTGACAGGGTATCCGCCAATCAGCCCCAGCATTTT.

There are many counts of this clonotype. This chain connects TRBV6-2 or TRBV6-3 to TRBJ1-2; TRBD1 agrees at 9 bases. Unmatched junction bases numbered 12, after V lost 5 bases and J lost 8 bases. Per germline, CDR1 MNHEY and CDR2 SVGEGT. CDR3 length equals 15 residues. CDR3 coding DNA: TGTGCCAGCAGTGGGACAGGGAGAAGGAGGGACGGCTACACCTTC. Translating gives CASSGTGRRRDGYTF.

Many counts were recorded for this clonotype. This sequence joins TRBV5-6 and TRBJ1-1, with a weak D call TRBD1 (6 bases). The CDR3 is 16 residues long. Germline CDR1 reads SGHDT; CDR2 reads YYEEEE. Between the trimmed V and J ends, which lost 0 bases and 0 bases, there was a span of 12 bases. CDR3 coding DNA: TGTGCCAGCAGCTTGGCCACAGGGCCTATGAACACTGAAGCTTTCTTT. It yields the protein CASSLATGPMNTEAFF.

There are many counts of this clonotype. The CDR3 DNA reads TGTGCCAGTAGTATAGGGGTAGCCACGAGCCGAGAGACCCAGTACTTC. Its translation is CASSIGVATSRETQYF. V gene TRBV19 combines with J gene TRBJ2-5; D is uncertain. V was trimmed by 1 base and J by 4 bases, leaving 16 bases between them. The CDR3 runs to 16 residues. The germline V gene has CDR1 LNHDA and CDR2 SQIVND (reference sequence).

This clonotype was seen repeatedly, ten times or more. The chain uses TRBV7-2 and TRBJ2-3, with 9 bases that match TRBD2. Trimming took 7 bases from V and 4 from J; bases not matched to a gene: 12. The CDR3 contains 16 residues. Germline V lookup: CDR1 SGHTA, CDR2 FQGNSA. The CDR3, as DNA: TGTGCCAGCACTCGGCCCCCTAGCGGGAATGCAGATACGCAGTATTTT. Amino acids: CASTRPPSGNADTQYF.

At least ten counts were recorded for this clonotype. V and J are TRBV9 and TRBJ2-7; possibly TRBD1 or TRBD2 for D (5 bases each). Trimming pared 3 bases from V and 4 bases from J, leaving 17 bases between. Germline-derived CDR1 and CDR2 are SGDLS and YYNGEE. This CDR3 is 15 amino acids long. Here the CDR3 DNA reads TGTGCCAGCAGCGAAAGACCGGGACGCTCTTACGAGCAGTACTTC. Translation: CASSERPGRSYEQYF.

This clonotype came up many times. V usage is TRBV9 and J usage is TRBJ2-5; D is uncertain. This CDR3 spans 14 amino acids. Per the germline V gene, CDR1 is SGDLS and CDR2 is YYNGEE. Trimming cost V 0 bases and J 5 bases, with 11 bases left between them. This chain's CDR3 is CASSVADLGETQYF. CDR3 DNA: TGTGCCAGCAGCGTAGCTGACCTGGGGGAGACCCAGTACTTC.

This clonotype was detected ten times or more. The CDR3 DNA sequence: TGTGCCAGCAGCCTTAGCCGGGGCTCCTACAATGAGCAGTTCTTC. Translation: CASSLSRGSYNEQFF. The rearrangement links TRBV3-1 to TRBJ2-1; the D gene is possibly TRBD2 (5 bases). Trimming pared 4 bases from V and 0 bases from J, leaving 10 bases between. This CDR3 has 15 residues. Germline values: CDR1 LGHDT, CDR2 YNNKEL (reference sequence).

This clonotype was observed many times. This chain uses TRBV9 with TRBJ2-1; 11 bases agree with TRBD2. The junction had 10 bases not matched to a gene; V was cut back by 4 bases and J by 7 bases. Germline CDR1 SGDLS, CDR2 YYNGEE. CDR3 length: 16 residues. CDR3 bases: TGTGCCAGCAGCCAATCTAGCGGGGGGTTTCGGAATGAGCAGTTCTTC. It translates to CASSQSSGGFRNEQFF.

This clonotype was seen a few times. The rearrangement links TRBV3-1 to TRBJ1-2; D is undetermined. CDR1 is LGHDT, CDR2 YNNKEL, per germline (reference sequence). This CDR3 is built from 17 residues. V lost 0 bases, J lost 1 base, and 15 bases lay in between. The DNA for the CDR3 is TGTGCCAGCAGCCAAGATGGTAGACTGAGTCGTAACTATGGCTACACCTTC. As protein: CASSQDGRLSRNYGYTF.

This sequence joins TRBV12-3 or TRBV12-4 and TRBJ1-2; 8 nucleotides align to TRBD1. The junction had 15 bases not matched to a gene; V was cut back by 8 bases and J by 4 bases. CDR3 length: 16 amino acids. The CDR3 sequence is CASEPTGTGPFYGYTF. The CDR3 DNA reads TGTGCCAGCGAGCCCACCGGGACAGGACCGTTCTATGGCTACACCTTC.

In this sample, this clonotype turned up many times. The chain recombines TRBV19 with TRBJ1-1; D is undetermined. Germline V lookup: CDR1 LNHDA, CDR2 SQIVND (reference sequence). V lost 5 bases, J lost 2 bases, and 9 bases lay in between. There are 13 residues in the CDR3. The CDR3 sequence: CASSSQVNTEAFF. CDR3 coding DNA: TGTGCCAGTAGTTCTCAGGTTAACACTGAAGCTTTCTTT.

This clonotype was seen repeatedly, ten times or more. The V and J genes are TRBV6-5 and TRBJ1-4; D is perhaps TRBD1 (5 bases). This CDR3 has 16 amino acids. Germline-derived CDR1 and CDR2 are MNHEY and SVGAGI. V lost 3 bases to trimming and J lost 7 bases, with 18 bases between them. The CDR3 is CASSYSLTGVGEKLFF. In DNA, the CDR3 is TGTGCCAGCAGTTATTCGCTCACGGGGGTCGGTGAAAAACTGTTTTTT.

This clonotype was counted between two and nine times. The chain is built from TRBV5-6 and TRBJ1-6; D gene ambiguous. The V end was cut by 5 bases, the J end by 5 bases, with 17 bases between. Germline V CDR1 and CDR2: SGHDT, YYEEEE. The CDR3 length is 16 residues. The CDR3 is CASSFRKAWDNSPLHF. CDR3 bases: TGTGCCAGCAGTTTCAGGAAGGCTTGGGATAATTCACCCCTCCACTTT.

This sequence joins TRBV15 and TRBJ1-1, with a possible D match to TRBD1 (5 bases). CDR3 length: 14 amino acids. Per germline, CDR1 LNHNV and CDR2 YYDKDF (reference sequence). Trimming took off 1 base at V and 4 bases at J, with 10 bases between the two ends. CDR3 sequence (DNA): TGTGCCACCAGCAGAGCCAGGGAGGGCACTGAAGCTTTCTTT. Translation gives CATSRAREGTEAFF.

This clonotype was observed many times. The rearrangement uses TRBV5-5 and TRBJ2-7, with D perhaps matching TRBD1 (5 bases). From germline, CDR1 is SGHKS and CDR2 YYEKEE (reference sequence). CDR3 length equals 16 residues. Trimming left V 4 bases short and J 6 bases short, with 23 bases between. CDR3 DNA sequence: TGTGCCAGCAGCACGACAGCAGCAACGGTTTCAGCCGAGCAGTACGTC. This codes for CASSTTAATVSAEQYV.

This clonotype was seen a few times. The V and J genes are TRBV3-1 and TRBJ1-2; D not certain. Germline assignment: CDR1 LGHDT and CDR2 YNNKEL (reference sequence). The CDR3 covers 14 residues. V was pared by 0 bases and J by 2 bases, with 7 bases between. CDR3 nucleotide sequence: TGTGCCAGCAGCCAAGAGGCCACGAACTATGGCTACACCTTC. This encodes CASSQEATNYGYTF.

The chain recombines TRBV28 with TRBJ2-2, with TRBD1 identical over 7 bases. Germline CDR1 reads MDHEN; CDR2 reads SYDVKM. V trimming: 8 bases; J trimming: 0 bases; junction bases outside the gene matches: 3. The CDR3 is 14 amino acids. CDR3 region: CASRGQSNTGELFF. The CDR3 nucleotides are TGTGCCAGCCGGGGACAGTCGAACACCGGGGAGCTGTTTTTT.

In its sample, this clonotype was seen many times. The chain recombines TRBV7-9 with TRBJ2-1, with D hard to call. Deletions cut 5 bases from V and 9 bases from J, with 11 bases between. Per germline, CDR1 SEHNR and CDR2 FQNEAQ (reference sequence). The CDR3 consists of 12 residues. In DNA, the CDR3 is TGTGCCAGCAGCCCCCTTCTTGTTGAGCAGTTCTTC. It specifies CASSPLLVEQFF.

This clonotype was recorded many times. V usage is TRBV3-1 and J usage is TRBJ2-7; 9 positions agree with TRBD1. Germline V gene sequence: CDR1 LGHDT, CDR2 YNNKEL (reference sequence). Trimming at V came to 4 bases and at J to 4 bases, leaving 5 bases not matched to a gene. This CDR3 is 14 amino acids long. The CDR3 loop is CASSPGQGSYEQYF. CDR3 in DNA: TGTGCCAGCAGCCCCGGACAGGGGTCATACGAGCAGTACTTC.

The chain uses TRBV6-5 and TRBJ1-1, with D perhaps matching TRBD1 (5 bases). The V end was cut by 8 bases, the J end by 8 bases, with 15 bases between. The CDR3 sequence is 12 residues long. Germline values: CDR1 MNHEY, CDR2 SVGAGI. CDR3 sequence: CASRLGTQEAFF. The CDR3 nucleotides are TGTGCCAGCCGCCTTGGGACGCAGGAAGCTTTCTTT.

This clonotype has a count of ten or more. The genes are TRBV4-1 and TRBJ1-3; D unclear. Trimming stripped 3 bases from V and 0 bases from J, with 9 bases between. The CDR3 is 15 amino acids. The germline CDR1 and CDR2 sequences are MGHRA and YSYEKL. CDR3 region: CASSHDYSSGNTIYF. CDR3 in DNA: TGCGCCAGCAGCCATGATTACAGCTCTGGAAACACCATATATTTT.

By proportion, this clonotype is medium-sized. This chain connects TRBV11-2 to TRBJ1-2, with 7 bases aligning to TRBD1. The germline V gene has CDR1 SGHAT and CDR2 FQNNGV. The CDR3 totals 14 residues. V trimming: 3 bases; J trimming: 5 bases; junction bases outside the gene matches: 6. The CDR3, as DNA: TGTGCCAGCAGCTTGATAGGGACAGCTTATGGCTACACCTTC. It is translated as CASSLIGTAYGYTF. Full variable domain (remainder filled in from reference TRBV11-2 and TRBJ1-2): EAGVAQSPRYKIIEKRQSVAFWCNPISGHATLYWYQQILGQGPKLLIQFQNNGVVDDSQLPKDRFSAERLKGVDSTLKIQPAKLEDSAVYLCASSLIGTAYGYTFGSGTRLTVV.

At least ten counts were recorded for this clonotype. The rearrangement links TRBV6-6 to TRBJ1-4, with D hard to call. Trimming stripped 8 bases from V and 7 bases from J, with 8 bases between. The CDR3 totals 11 residues. CDR1 MNHNY and CDR2 SVGAGI come from the germline V gene (reference sequence). DNA for the CDR3: TGTGCCAGCGGGGAAGGTGAAAAACTGTTTTTT. Translated, it gives CASGEGEKLFF.

There are many counts of this clonotype. The chain is built from TRBV29-1 and TRBJ2-7, with D perhaps TRBD1 (6 bases). Germline V gene lookup returns CDR1 SQVTM and CDR2 ANQGSEA. The CDR3 has 14 amino acids. Deletions cut 2 bases from V and 6 bases from J, with 17 bases between. CDR3 protein: CSVEWATGVSEQYF. The CDR3 region has the DNA TGCAGCGTTGAATGGGCGACAGGAGTCTCCGAGCAGTACTTC.